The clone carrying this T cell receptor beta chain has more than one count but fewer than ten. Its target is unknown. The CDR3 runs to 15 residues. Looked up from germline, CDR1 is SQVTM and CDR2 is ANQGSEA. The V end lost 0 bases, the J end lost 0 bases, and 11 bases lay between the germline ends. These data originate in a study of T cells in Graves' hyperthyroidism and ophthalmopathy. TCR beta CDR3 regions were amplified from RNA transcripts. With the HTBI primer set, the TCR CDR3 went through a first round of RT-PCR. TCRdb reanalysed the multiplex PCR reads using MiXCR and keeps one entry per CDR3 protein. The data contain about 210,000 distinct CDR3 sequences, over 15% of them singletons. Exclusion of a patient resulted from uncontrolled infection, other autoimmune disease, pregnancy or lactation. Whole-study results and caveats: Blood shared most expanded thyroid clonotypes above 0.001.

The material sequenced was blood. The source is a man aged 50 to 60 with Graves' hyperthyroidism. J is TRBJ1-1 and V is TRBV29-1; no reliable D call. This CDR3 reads CSVEERFEMNTEAFF. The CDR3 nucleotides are TGCAGCGTTGAAGAGAGATTTGAGATGAACACTGAAGCTTTCTTT.